One sample yielded the 6 T cell receptor beta chains listed below, sequenced in a study of T cells in Graves' hyperthyroidism and ophthalmopathy. Amplified TCR beta CDR3 regions came from RNA transcripts. The HTBI primer set was used in a first-round RT-PCR of the TCR CDR3. TCRdb recomputed calls from the multiplex PCR reads with MiXCR, one row per CDR3 protein. The data show approximately 640,000 distinct CDR3 sequences, with nearly 45% seen just once and less than 9% held by the top ten. The sequenced material came from peripheral blood or thyroid tissue (not recorded which). The receptors come from an adult man with Graves' disease, either hyperthyroidism or ophthalmopathy (not recorded which).

This clonotype has just a few counts. The rearrangement joins TRBV19 to TRBJ2-2; TRBD2 might be the D (5 bases). Deletions cut 3 bases from V and 7 bases from J, with 9 bases between. CDR1 and CDR2 (germline): LNHDA, SQIVND (reference sequence). The CDR3 consists of 13 residues. The CDR3 nucleotides are TGTGCCAGTAGTATCGGCGGGCACGGGGAGCTGTTTTTT. Its protein product is CASSIGGHGELFF.

CDR3 DNA: TGTGCCAGCAGTGAAACAGATCATGGCTACACCTTC. Its translation: CASSETDHGYTF. This sequence joins TRBV2 and TRBJ1-2; no clear D gene. Trimming left V 2 bases short and J 6 bases short, with 7 bases between. The CDR3 is 12 amino acids. Per germline, CDR1 SNHLY and CDR2 FYNNEI.

The chain employs TRBV24-1 and TRBJ2-3; 13 bases are a match to TRBD2. V shed 5 bases, J shed 4 bases, and the junction held 2 bases outside the gene matches. The CDR3 length is 15 residues. The V gene's germline CDR1 is KGHDR and CDR2 SFDVKD. In DNA, the CDR3 is TGTGCCACCAGTGTTGGACTAGCGGGGGCAGATACGCAGTATTTT. Translation gives CATSVGLAGADTQYF.

The rearrangement uses TRBV6-5 and TRBJ1-1, with unresolved D. There are 15 residues in the CDR3. Germline CDR1 and CDR2: MNHEY and SVGAGI. The germline V and J ends were trimmed by 4 bases and 2 bases, with 14 bases remaining between them. CDR3 nucleotide sequence: TGTGCCAGCAGTTCCGACCTACCAGGTAACACTGAAGCTTTCTTT. Translation: CASSSDLPGNTEAFF.

The gene calls are TRBV5-1 and TRBJ1-1; maybe TRBD1 (6 bases). The CDR3 spans 16 residues. Germline CDR1 reads SGHRS; CDR2 reads YFSETQ. V lost 2 bases, J lost 2 bases, and 16 bases lay in between. CDR3 loop: CASSFIQGQVNTEAFF. Written as DNA, the CDR3 is TGCGCCAGCAGCTTCATCCAGGGACAAGTAAACACTGAAGCTTTCTTT.

At least ten counts were recorded for this clonotype. The V gene is TRBV9, the J gene TRBJ1-5, with D unclear. V lost 5 bases and J 0 bases, leaving 9 bases between the germline ends. The CDR3 length is 14 residues. In germline, CDR1 is SGDLS, CDR2 YYNGEE. For the CDR3, the DNA is TGTGCCAGCAGTGTTGCGGGTAGCAATCAGCCCCAGCATTTT. Amino acid sequence: CASSVAGSNQPQHF.